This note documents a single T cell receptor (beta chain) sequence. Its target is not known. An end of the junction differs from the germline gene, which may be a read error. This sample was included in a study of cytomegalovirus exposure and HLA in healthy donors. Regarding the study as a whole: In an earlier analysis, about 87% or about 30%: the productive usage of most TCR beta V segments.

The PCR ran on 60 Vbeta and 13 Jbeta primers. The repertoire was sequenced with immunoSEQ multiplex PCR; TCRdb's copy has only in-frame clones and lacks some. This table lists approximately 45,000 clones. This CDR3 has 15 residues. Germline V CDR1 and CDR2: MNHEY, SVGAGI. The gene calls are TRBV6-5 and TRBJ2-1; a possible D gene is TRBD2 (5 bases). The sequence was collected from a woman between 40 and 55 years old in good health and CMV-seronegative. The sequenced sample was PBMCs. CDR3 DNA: TGTGCCAGCAGCCGGACGGGGAGCTCCGACAATGAGCAGTTCTTC. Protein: CASSRTGSSDNEQFF.